The rows below give T cell receptor beta chains drawn from one sample of a study of OX40 agonist ivuxolimab in advanced cancers. TCRdb's copy holds only in-frame clones and misses some; the assay was immunoSEQ multiplex PCR. The profile shows 52,000 or so clones, 84% of them singletons. Source: CD4+ or CD8+ T cells sorted from blood, taken in a trial of the OX40 agonist ivuxolimab. Every receptor here comes from an adult with an advanced solid tumor such as melanoma, head and neck, liver or kidney cancer. The CDR3 runs from the conserved cysteine through the conserved F or W. Each record gives: CDR3 length, clone size, V gene, J gene, CDR3 protein. Clone size is not always given. Where it is, it says once, few, many or a class for expanded clones.

12	NA	TRBV6-1	TRBJ1-3	CASSEYGNTIYF
17	NA	TRBV7-2	TRBJ2-1	CASSLAPPVQTYNEQFF
13	NA	TRBV5-1	TRBJ1-1	CASSLDRATEAFF
16	NA	TRBV5-1	TRBJ2-3	CASREVLAGAVDTQYF
13	NA	TRBV7-9	TRBJ2-5	CASTITGKETQYF
12	NA	TRBV30	TRBJ1-1	CAWGDRATEAFF
18	few	TRBV11-3	TRBJ2-1	CASSPNQLQGPPYNEQFF
15	NA	TRBV5-1	TRBJ1-3	CASSRGTGSSNTIYF
14	NA	TRBV6-6	TRBJ2-7	CASSTMTGSYEQYF
12	large	TRBV6-1	TRBJ2-2	CASSRTTGELFF
13	NA	TRBV15	TRBJ2-7	CATSRDRGHEQYF
16	NA	TRBV13	TRBJ2-2	CASSQDRFPNTGELFF
14	once	TRBV19	TRBJ2-7	CASSIPGQPYEQYF
16	NA	TRBV7-2	TRBJ2-3	CASSLRIAGGWNTQYF
18	NA	TRBV14	TRBJ2-1	CASSQDTVTSGRSNEQFF
14	NA	TRBV10-3	TRBJ2-1	CAIKGAGDYNEQFF
15	NA	TRBV11-2	TRBJ1-6	CASSSAGSPNSPLHF
16	NA	TRBV10-3	TRBJ1-2	CAIRKTQGAQDYGYTF
15	NA	TRBV15	TRBJ2-5	CATSRDPGGQETQYF
15	NA	TRBV11-2	TRBJ1-2	CASSPPWQDAWGYTF
16	NA	TRBV4-2	TRBJ1-1	CASSLPERGENTEAFF
15	NA	TRBV19	TRBJ1-3	CASSIAPVSGNTIYF
14	few	TRBV10-3	TRBJ2-1	CAISTPRTHNEQFF
14	NA	TRBV2	TRBJ2-1	CAKASGTGGGEQFF
17	NA	TRBV7-2	TRBJ2-1	CASSSSGTSGRINEQFF
15	NA	TRBV6-5	TRBJ1-1	CASSYSDSLDTEAFF
15	NA	TRBV11-3	TRBJ2-7	CASSIGRDRVHEQYF
16	NA	TRBV11-3	TRBJ2-1	CASSSWDRGPYNEQFF
15	NA	TRBV5-4	TRBJ1-1	CASSNRQGLNTEAFF
14	NA	TRBV30	TRBJ1-1	CAWSPGTENTEAFF
14	NA	TRBV9	TRBJ2-1	CASSIAGVGNEQFF
13	once	TRBV10-3	TRBJ2-1	CAISEGQNNEQFF
14	NA	TRBV7-2	TRBJ2-1	CASSGAYVGNEQFF
16	NA	TRBV7-8	TRBJ2-1	CASSFTGGRTYNEQFF
15	NA	TRBV19	TRBJ2-7	CASSPSGLRSYEQYF
14	NA	TRBV7-2	TRBJ2-3	CASSFGSGEDTQYF
18	NA	TRBV7-2	TRBJ2-1	CASSLGPPSGRVGNEQFF
15	NA	TRBV6-6	TRBJ2-7	CASSYSAGGDYEQYF
15	NA	TRBV12-2	TRBJ2-3	CASRYGQGETDTQYF
15	NA	TRBV2	TRBJ1-3	CASSPQAGAGNTIYF